Listed here are 14 T cell receptor beta chains from one sample, sequenced in a study of T cell changes during pregnancy in multiple sclerosis. Here immunoSEQ multiplex PCR was the method, and the copy in TCRdb shows in-frame clones only, minus some. Of over 70,000 clones listed, around 92% are singletons. The source material was peripheral blood, sampled in the third trimester of pregnancy. The receptors were gathered from a female donor in good health, enrolled as a control in a pregnancy study.

The J gene is TRBJ2-7, the V gene TRBV9; 9 nucleotides align to TRBD1. There are 15 residues in the CDR3. Germline CDR1 reads SGDLS; CDR2 reads YYNGEE. The junction had 8 bases not matched to a gene; V was cut back by 7 bases and J by 0 bases. CDR3 loop: CASAVGQGSSYEQYF. CDR3 DNA sequence: TGTGCCAGCGCCGTTGGACAGGGGAGCTCCTACGAGCAGTACTTC.

The chain carries TRBV5-5 and TRBJ2-1; D is unresolved. The CDR3 is 13 residues long. Deletions cut 0 bases from V and 4 bases from J, with 5 bases between. Germline-derived CDR1 and CDR2 are SGHKS and YYEKEE (reference sequence). The CDR3 sequence is CASSLAQYNEQFF. The CDR3, as DNA: TGTGCCAGCAGCTTGGCACAGTACAATGAGCAGTTCTTC.

The rearrangement uses TRBV7-3 and TRBJ1-1, with a weak D call TRBD1 (6 bases). The CDR3 has 16 amino acids. V gave up 4 bases and J gave up 3 bases, with 18 bases separating them. The germline gives CDR1 SGHTA, CDR2 FQGTGA. DNA for the CDR3: TGTGCCAGCAGCTCCGGGGTCAGGGGACTATACACTGAAGCTTTCTTT. It yields the protein CASSSGVRGLYTEAFF.

The chain is built from TRBV7-9 and TRBJ2-5; possibly TRBD2 for D (6 bases). The CDR3 sequence is 14 residues long. In germline, CDR1 is SEHNR, CDR2 FQNEAQ (reference sequence). Deletions cut 5 bases from V and 3 bases from J, with 13 bases between. DNA for the CDR3: TGTGCCAGCAGCAACCGGGACTCAGAAGAGACCCAGTACTTC. Protein sequence: CASSNRDSEETQYF.

The count of this clone is one. The V call is TRBV5-1, the J call TRBJ2-1; maybe TRBD2 (6 bases). The germline V and J ends were trimmed by 3 bases and 8 bases, with 21 bases remaining between them. Germline V CDR1 and CDR2: SGHRS, YFSETQ. The CDR3 sequence is 16 residues long. DNA of the CDR3: TGCGCCAGCAGCTCGAGCCTTAGCTCCCGCGGGGATGAGCAGTTCTTC. It yields the protein CASSSSLSSRGDEQFF.

This chain connects TRBV14 to TRBJ2-1, with 7 bases aligning to TRBD2. This CDR3 spans 17 amino acids. From germline, CDR1 is SGHDN and CDR2 FVKESK. J lost 4 bases, V lost 3 bases, and 12 bases had no gene match. CDR3 loop: CASSQISGALGYNEQFF. CDR3 sequence (DNA): TGTGCCAGCAGCCAGATAAGCGGGGCCCTTGGGTACAATGAGCAGTTCTTC. Looking up the rest from reference TRBV14 and TRBJ2-1 gives the full variable domain: EAGVTQFPSHSVIEKGQTVTLRCDPISGHDNLYWYRRVMGKEIKFLLHFVKESKQDESGMPNNRFLAERTGGTYSTLKVQPAELEDSGVYFCASSQISGALGYNEQFFGPGTRLTVL.

The chain joins TRBV19 to TRBJ2-1, with D possibly matching TRBD2 (6 bases). The V and J ends lost 4 bases and 7 bases respectively, with 11 bases between them. This CDR3 spans 13 amino acids. Germline CDR1 is LNHDA and CDR2 is SQIVND (reference sequence). The CDR3 DNA reads TGTGCCAGTAGTAACCGGGACTTTAATGAGCAGTTCTTC. Translation gives CASSNRDFNEQFF.

The chain links TRBV7-8 to TRBJ1-5; D may be TRBD1 (6 bases). This CDR3 region has 15 residues. Trimming pared 3 bases from V and 0 bases from J, leaving 9 bases between. The germline gives CDR1 SGHVS, CDR2 FQNEAQ. CDR3 protein: CASSFGQYSNQPQHF. The CDR3 coding sequence is TGTGCCAGCAGCTTTGGACAGTATAGCAATCAGCCCCAGCATTTT.

CDR3 sequence (DNA): TGTGCCAGCAGTTTATTTGGGGGGAAGGCCACCTTC. It codes for CASSLFGGKATF. This chain connects TRBV28 to TRBJ1-2; D may be TRBD1 (5 bases). CDR1 is MDHEN and CDR2 is SYDVKM in the germline V gene. Trimming removed 1 base from V and 13 bases from J, with 13 bases in between. This CDR3 comprises 12 residues.

This rearrangement joins TRBV10-3 to TRBJ1-2, with TRBD1 as a possible D gene (5 bases). The CDR3 runs to 15 residues. The germline V gene has CDR1 ENHRY and CDR2 SYGVKD. V lost 0 bases and J lost 7, with 15 bases in between. CDR3 loop: CAISESMGQASGYTF. CDR3 DNA: TGTGCCATCAGTGAGTCGATGGGGCAAGCAAGTGGCTACACCTTC.

In the case of this clone: The sample carries other DNA sequences with the same CDR3. J is TRBJ2-2 and V is TRBV7-9; perhaps TRBD2 as D (6 bases). V was cut by 5 bases and J by 2 bases, with 9 bases left in between. The CDR3 has 14 amino acids. The germline V gene has CDR1 SEHNR and CDR2 FQNEAQ (reference sequence). CDR3 coding DNA: TGTGCCAGCAGCGGGACTCTTAACACCGGGGAGCTGTTTTTT. Its protein product is CASSGTLNTGELFF.

The sample holds one count of this clone. This chain uses TRBV7-9 with TRBJ1-3; D is possibly TRBD1 (5 bases). The V end was cut by 5 bases, the J end by 0 bases, with 11 bases between. The CDR3 contains 15 residues. CDR1 is SEHNR, CDR2 FQNEAQ, per germline (reference sequence). The CDR3 reads CASSPPGVSGNTIYF. The CDR3 region has the DNA TGTGCCAGCAGCCCCCCGGGGGTCTCTGGAAACACCATATATTTT.

The CDR3 loop reads CASSQEDRGSQPQHF. CDR3 coding DNA: TGCGCCAGCAGCCAAGAGGACAGGGGGAGTCAGCCCCAGCATTTT. The V and J genes are TRBV4-1 and TRBJ1-5, with 10 bases matching TRBD1. CDR1 is MGHRA, CDR2 YSYEKL, per germline. The CDR3 length is 15 residues. V trimming: 0 bases; J trimming: 6 bases; junction bases outside the gene matches: 2.

This clone was counted once. The CDR3 reads CASSEELLTGEKLFF. In DNA form, the CDR3 reads TGTGCCAGCAGTGAAGAGCTATTGACAGGGGAAAAACTGTTTTTT. This chain uses TRBV2 with TRBJ1-4; 7 bases are shared with TRBD1. Germline loops: CDR1 SNHLY, CDR2 FYNNEI. The junction had 7 bases not matched to a gene; V was cut back by 1 base and J by 8 bases. The CDR3 runs 15 residues.